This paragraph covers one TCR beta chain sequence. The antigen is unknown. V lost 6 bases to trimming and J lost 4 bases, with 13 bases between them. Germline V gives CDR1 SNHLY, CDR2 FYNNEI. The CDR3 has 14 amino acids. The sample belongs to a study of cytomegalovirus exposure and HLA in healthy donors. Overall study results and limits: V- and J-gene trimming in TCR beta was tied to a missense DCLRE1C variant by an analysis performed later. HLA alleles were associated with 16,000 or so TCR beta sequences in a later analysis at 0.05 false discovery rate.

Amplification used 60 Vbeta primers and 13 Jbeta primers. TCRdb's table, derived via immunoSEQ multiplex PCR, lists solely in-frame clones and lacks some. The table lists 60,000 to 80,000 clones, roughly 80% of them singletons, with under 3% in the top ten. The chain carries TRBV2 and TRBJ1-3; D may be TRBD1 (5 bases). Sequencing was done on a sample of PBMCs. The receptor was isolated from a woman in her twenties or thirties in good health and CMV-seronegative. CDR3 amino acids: CASRQGEGGNTIYF. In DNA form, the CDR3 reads TGTGCCAGCAGACAAGGGGAGGGCGGAAACACCATATATTTT.